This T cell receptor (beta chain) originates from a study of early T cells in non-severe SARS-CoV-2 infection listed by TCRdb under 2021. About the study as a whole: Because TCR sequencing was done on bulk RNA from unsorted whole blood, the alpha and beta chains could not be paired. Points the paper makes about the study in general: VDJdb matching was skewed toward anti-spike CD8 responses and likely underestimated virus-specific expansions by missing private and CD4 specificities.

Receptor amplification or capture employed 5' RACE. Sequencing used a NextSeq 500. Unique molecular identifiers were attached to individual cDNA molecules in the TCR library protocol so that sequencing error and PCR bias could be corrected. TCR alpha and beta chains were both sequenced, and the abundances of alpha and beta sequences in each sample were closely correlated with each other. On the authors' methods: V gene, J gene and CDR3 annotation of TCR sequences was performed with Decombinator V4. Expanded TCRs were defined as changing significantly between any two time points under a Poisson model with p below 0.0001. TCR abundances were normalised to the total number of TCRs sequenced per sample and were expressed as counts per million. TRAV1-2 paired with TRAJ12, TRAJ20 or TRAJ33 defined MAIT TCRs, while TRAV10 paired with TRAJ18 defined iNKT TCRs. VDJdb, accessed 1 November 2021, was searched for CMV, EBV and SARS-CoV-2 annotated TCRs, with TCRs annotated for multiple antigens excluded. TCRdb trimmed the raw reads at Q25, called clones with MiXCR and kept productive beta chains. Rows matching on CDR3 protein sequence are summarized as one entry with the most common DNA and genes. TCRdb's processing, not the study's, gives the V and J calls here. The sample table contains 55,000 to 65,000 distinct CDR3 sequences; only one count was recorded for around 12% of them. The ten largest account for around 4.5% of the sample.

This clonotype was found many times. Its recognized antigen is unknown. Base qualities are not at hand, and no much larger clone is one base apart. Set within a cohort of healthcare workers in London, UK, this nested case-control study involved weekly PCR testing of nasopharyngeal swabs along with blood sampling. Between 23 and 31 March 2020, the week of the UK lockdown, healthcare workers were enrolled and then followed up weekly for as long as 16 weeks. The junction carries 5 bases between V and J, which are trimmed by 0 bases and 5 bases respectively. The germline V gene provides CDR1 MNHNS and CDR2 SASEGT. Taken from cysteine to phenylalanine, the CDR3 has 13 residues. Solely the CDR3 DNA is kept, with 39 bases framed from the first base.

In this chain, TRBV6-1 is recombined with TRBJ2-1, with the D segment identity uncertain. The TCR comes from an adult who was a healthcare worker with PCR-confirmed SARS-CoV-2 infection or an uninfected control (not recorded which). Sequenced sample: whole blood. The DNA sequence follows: TGTGCCAGCAGTGAAGCGGAAAACAATGAGCAGTTCTTC. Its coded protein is CASSEAENNEQFF.